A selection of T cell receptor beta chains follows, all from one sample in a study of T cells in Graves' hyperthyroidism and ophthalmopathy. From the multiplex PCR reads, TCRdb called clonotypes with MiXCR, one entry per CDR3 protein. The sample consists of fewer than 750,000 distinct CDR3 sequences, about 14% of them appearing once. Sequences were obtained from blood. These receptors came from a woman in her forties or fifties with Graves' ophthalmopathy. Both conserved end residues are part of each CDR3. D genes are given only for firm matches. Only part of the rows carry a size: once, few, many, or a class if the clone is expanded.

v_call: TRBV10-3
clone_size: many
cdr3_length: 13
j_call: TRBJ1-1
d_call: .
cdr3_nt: TGTGCCATCAACCGGGACACGAACACTGAAGCTTTCTTT
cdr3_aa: CAINRDTNTEAFF

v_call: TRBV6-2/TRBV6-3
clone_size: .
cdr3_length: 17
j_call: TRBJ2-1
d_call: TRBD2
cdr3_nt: TGTGCCAGCAGTTACGGTCGCGGGAGGTCCGCACCCGAGGAGCAGTTCTTC
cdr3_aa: CASSYGRGRSAPEEQFF

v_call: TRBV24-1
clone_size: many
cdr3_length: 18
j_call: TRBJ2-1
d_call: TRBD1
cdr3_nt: TGTGCCACCAGTGATTCTGGACCCGGGACAGGGGGCTGGAATGAGCAGTTCTTC
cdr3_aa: CATSDSGPGTGGWNEQFF

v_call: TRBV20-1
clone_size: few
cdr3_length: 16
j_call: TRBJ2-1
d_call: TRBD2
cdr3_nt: TGCAGTGCTAGACCGGTCTTAGCGGGAGCCAACAATGAGCAGTTCTTC
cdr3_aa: CSARPVLAGANNEQFF

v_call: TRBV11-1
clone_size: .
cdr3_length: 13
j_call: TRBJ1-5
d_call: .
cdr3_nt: TGTGCCAGCAGCTTAGAAAACAATCAGCCCCAGCATTTT
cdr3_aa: CASSLENNQPQHF

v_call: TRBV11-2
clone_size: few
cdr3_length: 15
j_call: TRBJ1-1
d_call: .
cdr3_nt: TGTGCCAGCAGCCTATCCGGGGCCGGAGACACTGAAGCTTTCTTT
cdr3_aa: CASSLSGAGDTEAFF

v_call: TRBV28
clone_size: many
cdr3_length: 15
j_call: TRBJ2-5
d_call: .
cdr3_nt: TGTGCCAGCAGTTTTTTAAGGGGCAAGGAGGGGACCCAGTACTTC
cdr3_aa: CASSFLRGKEGTQYF

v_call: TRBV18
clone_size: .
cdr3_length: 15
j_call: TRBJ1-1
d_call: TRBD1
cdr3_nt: TGTGCCAGCTCACTCCAGGGGGCTTTTAACACTGAAGCTTTCTTT
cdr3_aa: CASSLQGAFNTEAFF

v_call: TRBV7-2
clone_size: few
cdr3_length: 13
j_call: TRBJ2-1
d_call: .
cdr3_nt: TGTGCCAGCAGCTTAGTATCTTCGAGCGGTAAGGTCTTC
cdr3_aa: CASSLVSSSGKVF

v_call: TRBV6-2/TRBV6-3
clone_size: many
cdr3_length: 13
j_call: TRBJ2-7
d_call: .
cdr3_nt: TGTGCCAGCAGAACACAGGGAAACTACGAGCAGTACTTC
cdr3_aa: CASRTQGNYEQYF

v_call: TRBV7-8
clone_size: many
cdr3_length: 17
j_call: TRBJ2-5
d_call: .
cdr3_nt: TGTGCCAGCAGCTTAATTTTCCTCGGCAGCGCAAAAGAGACCCAGTACTTC
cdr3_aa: CASSLIFLGSAKETQYF

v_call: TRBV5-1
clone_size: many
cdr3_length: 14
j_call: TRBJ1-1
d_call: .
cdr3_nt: TGCGCCAGCAGCTTAGACAGGATGGACACTGAAGCTTTCTTT
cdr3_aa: CASSLDRMDTEAFF

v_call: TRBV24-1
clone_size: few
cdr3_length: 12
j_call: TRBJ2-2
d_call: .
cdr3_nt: TGTGCCACCAGTGCACTCGCCGGGGAGCTGTTTTTT
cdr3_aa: CATSALAGELFF

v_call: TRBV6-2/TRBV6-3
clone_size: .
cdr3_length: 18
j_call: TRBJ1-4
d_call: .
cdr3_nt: TGTGCCAGCAGCCCAAACCCTCCGGTGGCGGCGGCAAGTGAAAAACTGTTTTTT
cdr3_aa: CASSPNPPVAAASEKLFF

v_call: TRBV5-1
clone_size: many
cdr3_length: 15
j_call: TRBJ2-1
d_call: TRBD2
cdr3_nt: TGCGCCAGCAGCTCCTTAGCGGGCTCAAGCAATGAGCAGTTCTTC
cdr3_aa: CASSSLAGSSNEQFF

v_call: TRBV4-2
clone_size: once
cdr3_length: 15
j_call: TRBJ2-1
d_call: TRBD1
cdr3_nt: TGTGCCAGCAGCCAACAGGACAGGGAAAGGGACGAGCAGTTCTTC
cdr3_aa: CASSQQDRERDEQFF

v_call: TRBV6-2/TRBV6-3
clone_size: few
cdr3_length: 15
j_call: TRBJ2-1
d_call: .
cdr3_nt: TGTGCCAGCACCCCCCGCCGGGGGCGAGAGAATGAGCAGTTCTTC
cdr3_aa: CASTPRRGRENEQFF

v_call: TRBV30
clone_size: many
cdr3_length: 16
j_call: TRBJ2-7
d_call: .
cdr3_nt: TGTGCCTGGATTCCACTAGGTGCGGGGAGCTCCTACGAGCAGTACTTC
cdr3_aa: CAWIPLGAGSSYEQYF

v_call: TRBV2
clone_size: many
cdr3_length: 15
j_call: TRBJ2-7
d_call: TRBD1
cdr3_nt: TGTGCCAGCAGCGAGGAAGATACCGGGACAGTCGAGCAGTACTTC
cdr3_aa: CASSEEDTGTVEQYF

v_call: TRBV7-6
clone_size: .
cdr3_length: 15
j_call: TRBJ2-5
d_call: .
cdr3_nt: TGTGCCAGCAGCTTAATCTCGAGCAGGGAGGAGACCCAGTACTTC
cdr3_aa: CASSLISSREETQYF

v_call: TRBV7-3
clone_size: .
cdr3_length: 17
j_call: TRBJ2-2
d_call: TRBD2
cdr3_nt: TGTGCCAGCAGCCCATCTAGCGGGAGGGCCCCACCCGGGGAGCTGTTTTTT
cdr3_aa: CASSPSSGRAPPGELFF

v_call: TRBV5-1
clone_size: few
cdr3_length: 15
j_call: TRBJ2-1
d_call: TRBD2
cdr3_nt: TGCGCCAGCAGGCCCGGGACTAGCGGGATCAATGAGCAGTTCTTC
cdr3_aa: CASRPGTSGINEQFF

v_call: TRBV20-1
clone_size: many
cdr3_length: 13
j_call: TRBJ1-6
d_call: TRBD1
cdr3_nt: TGCAGTGTTCGGGGCAGGGGGAATTCACCCCTCCACTTT
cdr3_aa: CSVRGRGNSPLHF

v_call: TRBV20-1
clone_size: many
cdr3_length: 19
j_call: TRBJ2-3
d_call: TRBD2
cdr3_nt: TGCAGTGCTAGAGCGGGACTAGCGGGAGGCACCCAAAGCACAGATACGCAGTATTTT
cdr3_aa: CSARAGLAGGTQSTDTQYF

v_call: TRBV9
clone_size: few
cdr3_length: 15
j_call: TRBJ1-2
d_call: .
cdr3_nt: TGTGCCAGCAGCCCCCACGGGGGAGGGGTCTATGGCTACACCTTC
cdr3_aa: CASSPHGGGVYGYTF

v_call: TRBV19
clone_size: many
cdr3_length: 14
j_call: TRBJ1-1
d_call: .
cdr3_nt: TGTGCCAGTAGTATAGCGACACCGAACACTGAAGCTTTCTTT
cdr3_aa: CASSIATPNTEAFF

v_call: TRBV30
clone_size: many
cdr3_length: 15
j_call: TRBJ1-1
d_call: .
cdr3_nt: TGTGCCTGGACCACCCTACAGTGGGGACGGACTGAAGCTTTCTTT
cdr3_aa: CAWTTLQWGRTEAFF

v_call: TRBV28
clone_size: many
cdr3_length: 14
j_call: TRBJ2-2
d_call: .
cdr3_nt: TGTGCCAGCAGTTTCGGTACATCAAGTGGGGAGCTGTTTTTT
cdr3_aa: CASSFGTSSGELFF

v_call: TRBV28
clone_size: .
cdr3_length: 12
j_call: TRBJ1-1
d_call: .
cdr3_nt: TGTGCCAGCAGTTGGGGTATGGATGAAGCTTTCTTT
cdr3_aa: CASSWGMDEAFF

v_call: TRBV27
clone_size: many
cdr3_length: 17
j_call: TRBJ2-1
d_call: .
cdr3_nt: TGTGCCAGCCGTAAAGTCAGGGGACTAACCCCCTACAATGAGCAGTTCTTC
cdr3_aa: CASRKVRGLTPYNEQFF

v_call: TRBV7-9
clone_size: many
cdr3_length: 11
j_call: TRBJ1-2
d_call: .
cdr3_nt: TGTGCCAGCAGCTTAGCCTTTGACTACACCTTC
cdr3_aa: CASSLAFDYTF

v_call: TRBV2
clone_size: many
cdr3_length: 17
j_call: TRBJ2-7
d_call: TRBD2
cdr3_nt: TGTGCCAGCAGTGATCCGGCTAGCGGGAGAATTTCCTACGAGCAGTACTTC
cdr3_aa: CASSDPASGRISYEQYF

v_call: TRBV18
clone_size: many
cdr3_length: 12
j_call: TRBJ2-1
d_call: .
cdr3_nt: TGTGCCAGCTCACCACAGGGTTTTGAGCAGTTCTTC
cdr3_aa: CASSPQGFEQFF

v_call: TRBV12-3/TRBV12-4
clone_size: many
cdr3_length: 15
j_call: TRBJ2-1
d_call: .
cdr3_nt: TGTGCCAGCAGTTCCTTTACGGGAGAGGGGAATGAGCAGTTCTTC
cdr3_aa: CASSSFTGEGNEQFF

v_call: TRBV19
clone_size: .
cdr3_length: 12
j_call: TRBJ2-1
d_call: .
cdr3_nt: TGTGCCAGTAGTATAGGTGTGGATGAGCAGTTCTTC
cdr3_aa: CASSIGVDEQFF

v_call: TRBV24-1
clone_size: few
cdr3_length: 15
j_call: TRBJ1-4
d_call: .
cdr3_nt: TGTGCCACCAGTGACCCCGCCGATCTCAATGAAAAACTGTTTTTT
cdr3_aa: CATSDPADLNEKLFF

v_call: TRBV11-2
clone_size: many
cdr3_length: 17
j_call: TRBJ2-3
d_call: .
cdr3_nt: TGTGCCAGCAGCTGGGGGGCACCGGGACTGAGGGTAGATACGCAGTATTTT
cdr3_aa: CASSWGAPGLRVDTQYF

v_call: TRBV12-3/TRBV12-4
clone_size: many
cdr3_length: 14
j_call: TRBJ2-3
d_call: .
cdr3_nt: TGTGCCAGCACCCCCGGGGGCGCGATAGATACGCAGTATTTT
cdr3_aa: CASTPGGAIDTQYF

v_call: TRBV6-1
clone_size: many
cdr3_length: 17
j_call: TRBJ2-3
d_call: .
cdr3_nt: TGTGCCAGCAGTCCCCCGGGGCTAGCAGCCCGCACAGATACGCAGTATTTT
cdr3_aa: CASSPPGLAARTDTQYF

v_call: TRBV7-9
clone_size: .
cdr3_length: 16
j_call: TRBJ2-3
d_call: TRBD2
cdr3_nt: TGTGCCAGCAGCTTACTAGCGGGGACACATGACGGTACGCAGTATTTT
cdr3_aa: CASSLLAGTHDGTQYF

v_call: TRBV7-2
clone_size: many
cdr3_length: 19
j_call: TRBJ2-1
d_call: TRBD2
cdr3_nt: TGTGCCAGCAGCCTAGTCCCAACTAGCGGGAAGGGGGCCTACAATGAGCGGTTCTTC
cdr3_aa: CASSLVPTSGKGAYNERFF

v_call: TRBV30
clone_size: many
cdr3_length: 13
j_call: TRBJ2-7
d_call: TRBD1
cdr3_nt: TGTGCCTGGGGGACAGGGAGATCCTACGAGCAGTACTTC
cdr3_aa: CAWGTGRSYEQYF

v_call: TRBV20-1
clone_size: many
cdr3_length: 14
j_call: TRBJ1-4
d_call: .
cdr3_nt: TGCAGTGCTAGAGCCGGGGTCGCTAATGAAAAACTGTTTTTT
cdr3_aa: CSARAGVANEKLFF

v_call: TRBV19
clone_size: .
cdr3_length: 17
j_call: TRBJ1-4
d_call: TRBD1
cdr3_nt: TGTGCCAGTAGTATTCGAGTCCGGGACAGCCTTAATGAAAAACTGTTTTTT
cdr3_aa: CASSIRVRDSLNEKLFF

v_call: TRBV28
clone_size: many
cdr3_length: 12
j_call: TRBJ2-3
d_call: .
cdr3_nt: TGTGCCAGCAGTCCGCTGGCAGATACGCAGTATTTT
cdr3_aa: CASSPLADTQYF

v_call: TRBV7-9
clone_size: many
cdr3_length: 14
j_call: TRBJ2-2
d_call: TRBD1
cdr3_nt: TGTGCCAGCAGCCGGGGACAGGTCCACGGGGAGCTGTTTTTT
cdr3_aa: CASSRGQVHGELFF

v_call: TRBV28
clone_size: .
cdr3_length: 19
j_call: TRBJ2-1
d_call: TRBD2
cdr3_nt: TGTGCCAGCAGTTCCCTACCCGGACTAGCGGGAGCCCCCTACAATGAGCAGTTCTTC
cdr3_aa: CASSSLPGLAGAPYNEQFF

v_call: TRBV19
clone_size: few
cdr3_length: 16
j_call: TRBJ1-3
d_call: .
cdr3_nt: TGTGCCAGTAGTACCCCTAGCCGGGACACTGGAAACACCATATATTTT
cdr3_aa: CASSTPSRDTGNTIYF

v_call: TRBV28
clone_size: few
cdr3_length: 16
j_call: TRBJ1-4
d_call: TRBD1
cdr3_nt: TGTGCCAGCAGTGCGACAGGGGCAACAACTAATGAAAAACTGTTTTTT
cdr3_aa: CASSATGATTNEKLFF

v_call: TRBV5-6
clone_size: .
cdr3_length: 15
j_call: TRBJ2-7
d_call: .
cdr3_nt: TGTGCCAGCAGCTTTGGGCTAGAGCGTTTCTACGAGCAGTACTTC
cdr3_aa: CASSFGLERFYEQYF

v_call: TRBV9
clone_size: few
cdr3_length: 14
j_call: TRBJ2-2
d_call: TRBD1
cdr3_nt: TGTGCCAGCAAACAGGGGCCGAACACCGGGGAGCTGTTTTTT
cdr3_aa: CASKQGPNTGELFF

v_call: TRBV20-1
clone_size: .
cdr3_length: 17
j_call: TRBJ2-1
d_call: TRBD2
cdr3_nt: TGCAGTGTAAAGCGACTAGCGGGAGGCACTTCCTACAATGAGCAGTTCTTC
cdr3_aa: CSVKRLAGGTSYNEQFF

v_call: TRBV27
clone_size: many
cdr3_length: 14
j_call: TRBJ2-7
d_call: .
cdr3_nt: TGTGCCAGCAGCGTCCAGGGAATCCCCTACGAGCAGTACTTC
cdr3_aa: CASSVQGIPYEQYF

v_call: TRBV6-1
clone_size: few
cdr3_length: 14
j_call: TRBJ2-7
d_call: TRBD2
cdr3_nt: TGTGCCAGCTCTGGAGCGGGAGGGACATACGAGCAGTACTTC
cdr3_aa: CASSGAGGTYEQYF

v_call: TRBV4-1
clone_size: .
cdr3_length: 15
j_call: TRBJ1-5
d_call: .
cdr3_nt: TGCGCCAGCACCCCCAGGGACTTTAGCAATCAGCCCCAGCATTTT
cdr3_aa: CASTPRDFSNQPQHF